This T cell receptor (beta chain) was captured in a study of chemoradiotherapy in HPV16-positive cancers. Clones were read by immunoSEQ multiplex PCR, and TCRdb kept only the in-frame ones, dropping some. Here the sample spans 10,000 or so clones, more than 70% being singletons. This clone was seen only a few times. Germline V CDR1 and CDR2: SQVTM, ANQGSEA. The CDR3 is made up of 12 amino acids. V was shortened by 8 bases and J by 6 bases, with 14 bases between the two germline ends. J is TRBJ1-5 and V is TRBV29-1; D might be TRBD1 (6 bases). The source is a human donor with HPV-associated anogenital cancer. The material was tumor tissue, obtained from a patient who underwent chemoradiotherapy. Here the CDR3 reads CSFRQDGQPQHF. The DNA of the CDR3 is TGCAGCTTCCGACAGGATGGTCAGCCCCAGCATTTT.